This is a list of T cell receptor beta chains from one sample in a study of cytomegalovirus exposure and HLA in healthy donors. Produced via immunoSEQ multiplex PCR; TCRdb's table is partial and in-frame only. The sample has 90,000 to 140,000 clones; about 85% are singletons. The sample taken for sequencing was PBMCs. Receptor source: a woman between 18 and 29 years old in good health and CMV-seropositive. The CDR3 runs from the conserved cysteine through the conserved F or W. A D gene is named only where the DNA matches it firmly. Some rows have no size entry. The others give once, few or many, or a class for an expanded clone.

CDR3 protein: CASKDRGNTGELFF
CDR3 DNA: TGTGCCAGTAAGGACAGGGGGAACACCGGGGAGCTGTTTTTT
clone size: NA
CDR3 length: 14
J gene: TRBJ2-2
V gene: TRBV19
D gene: TRBD1

CDR3 protein: CASSSAGSSGNTIYF
CDR3 DNA: TGTGCCAGCAGCTCCGCGGGGTCATCTGGAAACACCATATATTTT
clone size: NA
CDR3 length: 15
J gene: TRBJ1-3
V gene: TRBV7-6
D gene: NA

CDR3 protein: CASGRGPEQYF
CDR3 DNA: TGTGCCAGCGGAAGGGGTCCCGAGCAGTACTTC
clone size: few
CDR3 length: 11
J gene: TRBJ2-7
V gene: TRBV6-6
D gene: NA

CDR3 protein: CASSPTPGGANVLTF
CDR3 DNA: TGTGCCAGCAGCCCCACACCGGGGGGGGCCAACGTCCTGACTTTC
clone size: once
CDR3 length: 15
J gene: TRBJ2-6
V gene: TRBV14
D gene: NA

CDR3 protein: CASSLSITSSYEQYF
CDR3 DNA: TGTGCCAGCAGTTTATCGATCACCAGCTCCTACGAGCAGTACTTC
clone size: once
CDR3 length: 15
J gene: TRBJ2-7
V gene: TRBV27
D gene: NA

CDR3 protein: CASSRLADYNEQFF
CDR3 DNA: TGTGCCAGCAGTAGGTTAGCGGATTACAATGAGCAGTTCTTC
clone size: NA
CDR3 length: 14
J gene: TRBJ2-1
V gene: TRBV6-1
D gene: NA

CDR3 protein: CAISGYFRDINYEQYF
CDR3 DNA: TGTGCCATCAGTGGGTACTTCCGGGACATCAACTACGAGCAGTACTTC
clone size: NA
CDR3 length: 16
J gene: TRBJ2-7
V gene: TRBV10-3
D gene: NA

CDR3 protein: CASSPGLAGGPGETQYF
CDR3 DNA: TGCGCCAGCAGCCCTGGACTAGCGGGAGGGCCAGGAGAGACCCAGTACTTC
clone size: NA
CDR3 length: 17
J gene: TRBJ2-5
V gene: TRBV5-1
D gene: TRBD2

CDR3 protein: CASSQESGGGGSWPQHF
CDR3 DNA: TGCGCCAGCAGCCAGGAATCCGGGGGAGGGGGATCATGGCCCCAGCATTTT
clone size: NA
CDR3 length: 17
J gene: TRBJ1-5
V gene: TRBV4-1
D gene: NA

CDR3 protein: CATTNLRGGYTF
CDR3 DNA: TGTGCCACAACGAACTTAAGAGGGGGCTACACCTTC
clone size: NA
CDR3 length: 12
J gene: TRBJ1-2
V gene: TRBV27
D gene: NA

CDR3 protein: CAWQRTEKWAFF
CDR3 DNA: TGTGCCTGGCAAAGGACAGAGAAATGGGCTTTCTTT
clone size: NA
CDR3 length: 12
J gene: TRBJ1-1
V gene: TRBV30
D gene: NA

CDR3 protein: CASSPGTSGEFRELFF
CDR3 DNA: TGTGCCAGCTCACCCGGGACTAGCGGGGAGTTCCGGGAGCTGTTTTTT
clone size: NA
CDR3 length: 16
J gene: TRBJ2-2
V gene: TRBV18
D gene: TRBD2

CDR3 protein: CASASGQGRAQPQHF
CDR3 DNA: TGTGCCAGTGCCTCAGGACAGGGTCGGGCTCAGCCCCAGCATTTT
clone size: NA
CDR3 length: 15
J gene: TRBJ1-5
V gene: TRBV19
D gene: TRBD1

CDR3 protein: CATQGQQNTEAFF
CDR3 DNA: TGTGCCACCCAGGGACAGCAGAACACTGAAGCTTTCTTT
clone size: NA
CDR3 length: 13
J gene: TRBJ1-1
V gene: TRBV10-3
D gene: TRBD1

CDR3 protein: CASSPGDTGELFF
CDR3 DNA: TGTGCCAGCAGTCCAGGTGACACCGGGGAGCTGTTTTTT
clone size: NA
CDR3 length: 13
J gene: TRBJ2-2
V gene: TRBV6-5
D gene: NA

CDR3 protein: CASSVASGRASGELFF
CDR3 DNA: TGTGCCAGCAGCGTAGCCTCGGGCAGGGCTAGCGGGGAGCTGTTTTTT
clone size: NA
CDR3 length: 16
J gene: TRBJ2-2
V gene: TRBV9
D gene: NA

CDR3 protein: CASSPRAQGVGELFF
CDR3 DNA: TGTGCCAGCAGCCCAAGGGCACAGGGTGTCGGGGAGCTGTTTTTT
clone size: NA
CDR3 length: 15
J gene: TRBJ2-2
V gene: TRBV7-8
D gene: NA

CDR3 protein: CASSSEETQYF
CDR3 DNA: TGTGCCAGCTCGTCAGAAGAGACCCAGTACTTC
clone size: NA
CDR3 length: 11
J gene: TRBJ2-5
V gene: TRBV18
D gene: NA

CDR3 protein: CASKKVTGAQPQHF
CDR3 DNA: TGTGCCAGCAAGAAGGTGACAGGGGCTCAGCCCCAGCATTTT
clone size: NA
CDR3 length: 14
J gene: TRBJ1-5
V gene: TRBV27
D gene: TRBD1

CDR3 protein: CASSAGTGDEQYF
CDR3 DNA: TGTGCCAGCAGCGCAGGGACAGGGGACGAGCAGTACTTC
clone size: NA
CDR3 length: 13
J gene: TRBJ2-7
V gene: TRBV9
D gene: TRBD1

CDR3 protein: CASSFPYRDTKQKLFF
CDR3 DNA: TGTGCCAGCAGTTTCCCATACCGGGACACTAAACAAAAACTGTTTTTT
clone size: NA
CDR3 length: 16
J gene: TRBJ1-4
V gene: TRBV28
D gene: NA

CDR3 protein: CASSQGVETQYF
CDR3 DNA: TGTGCCAGCAGTCAGGGGGTAGAGACCCAGTACTTC
clone size: NA
CDR3 length: 12
J gene: TRBJ2-5
V gene: TRBV2
D gene: TRBD1

CDR3 protein: CASSLDVTVISGANVLTF
CDR3 DNA: TGTGCCAGCAGCTTGGACGTGACAGTGATCTCTGGGGCCAACGTCCTGACTTTC
clone size: NA
CDR3 length: 18
J gene: TRBJ2-6
V gene: TRBV5-5
D gene: NA

CDR3 protein: CASRKTGGASGELFF
CDR3 DNA: TGTGCCAGCAGAAAGACAGGGGGCGCATCCGGGGAGCTGTTTTTT
clone size: NA
CDR3 length: 15
J gene: TRBJ2-2
V gene: TRBV5-8
D gene: TRBD1

CDR3 protein: CASSIWLPTIFLAKNIQYF
CDR3 DNA: TGTGCCAGTAGTATTTGGCTGCCTACTATCTTTCTAGCCAAAAACATTCAGTACTTC
clone size: NA
CDR3 length: 19
J gene: TRBJ2-4
V gene: TRBV19
D gene: NA

CDR3 protein: CASSPSTGAYEQYF
CDR3 DNA: TGTGCCAGCAGCCCCTCAACGGGGGCCTACGAGCAGTACTTC
clone size: NA
CDR3 length: 14
J gene: TRBJ2-7
V gene: TRBV9
D gene: NA

CDR3 protein: CASSLAYGTQETQYF
CDR3 DNA: TGCGCCAGCAGCTTGGCCTACGGGACACAAGAGACCCAGTACTTC
clone size: NA
CDR3 length: 15
J gene: TRBJ2-5
V gene: TRBV5-1
D gene: NA

CDR3 protein: CASSPSQNSPLHF
CDR3 DNA: TGTGCCAGCAGCCCCTCGCAGAATTCACCCCTCCACTTT
clone size: few
CDR3 length: 13
J gene: TRBJ1-6
V gene: TRBV11-2
D gene: NA

CDR3 protein: CASSARTGPYEQYF
CDR3 DNA: TGTGCCAGCAGCGCCAGGACAGGACCCTACGAGCAGTACTTC
clone size: NA
CDR3 length: 14
J gene: TRBJ2-7
V gene: TRBV9
D gene: TRBD1

CDR3 protein: CASSPGTGAYEQYF
CDR3 DNA: TGTGCCAGCAGTCCTGGGACAGGGGCATACGAGCAGTACTTC
clone size: NA
CDR3 length: 14
J gene: TRBJ2-7
V gene: TRBV28
D gene: TRBD1

CDR3 protein: CAIRRGLDTDTQYF
CDR3 DNA: TGTGCCATCAGGAGGGGACTAGACACAGATACGCAGTATTTT
clone size: NA
CDR3 length: 14
J gene: TRBJ2-3
V gene: TRBV10-3
D gene: TRBD2

CDR3 protein: CASRSVPEAFF
CDR3 DNA: TGTGCCAGCAGATCTGTCCCTGAAGCTTTCTTT
clone size: NA
CDR3 length: 11
J gene: TRBJ1-1
V gene: TRBV28
D gene: NA

CDR3 protein: CASSISGATEAFF
CDR3 DNA: TGTGCCAGTAGTATATCAGGGGCCACTGAAGCTTTCTTT
clone size: NA
CDR3 length: 13
J gene: TRBJ1-1
V gene: TRBV19
D gene: NA

CDR3 protein: CATSRDLSFSYEQYF
CDR3 DNA: TGTGCCACCAGCAGAGATTTAAGCTTCTCCTACGAGCAGTACTTC
clone size: NA
CDR3 length: 15
J gene: TRBJ2-7
V gene: TRBV15
D gene: NA

CDR3 protein: CASSARQGLFETQYF
CDR3 DNA: TGTGCCAGCAGTGCCCGACAGGGGTTGTTCGAGACCCAGTACTTC
clone size: once
CDR3 length: 15
J gene: TRBJ2-5
V gene: TRBV6-1
D gene: TRBD1

CDR3 protein: CASTPTGGGSYEQYF
CDR3 DNA: TGTGCCAGTACCCCTACTGGCGGGGGCTCCTACGAGCAGTACTTC
clone size: NA
CDR3 length: 15
J gene: TRBJ2-7
V gene: TRBV19
D gene: TRBD2

CDR3 protein: CASSLTGGIEGYTF
CDR3 DNA: TGCGCCAGCAGCTTGACAGGGGGCATAGAAGGCTACACCTTC
clone size: NA
CDR3 length: 14
J gene: TRBJ1-2
V gene: TRBV5-1
D gene: TRBD1

CDR3 protein: CASSLDRVLFF
CDR3 DNA: TGTGCCAGCAGCTTAGACAGGGTGTTGTTTTTT
clone size: NA
CDR3 length: 11
J gene: TRBJ1-4
V gene: TRBV7-8
D gene: NA

CDR3 protein: CAWTGPGELFF
CDR3 DNA: TGTGCCTGGACAGGGCCCGGGGAGCTGTTTTTT
clone size: NA
CDR3 length: 11
J gene: TRBJ2-2
V gene: TRBV30
D gene: NA

CDR3 protein: CSGTSATYEQYF
CDR3 DNA: TGCAGCGGGACTAGCGCTACCTACGAGCAGTACTTC
clone size: NA
CDR3 length: 12
J gene: TRBJ2-7
V gene: TRBV29-1
D gene: TRBD2

CDR3 protein: CASSFGEEETQYF
CDR3 DNA: TGTGCCAGCAGTTTTGGTGAGGAAGAGACCCAGTACTTC
clone size: NA
CDR3 length: 13
J gene: TRBJ2-5
V gene: TRBV27
D gene: NA

CDR3 protein: CASSIREGTGYGYTF
CDR3 DNA: TGTGCCAGCAGCATAAGAGAGGGAACGGGCTATGGCTACACCTTC
clone size: NA
CDR3 length: 15
J gene: TRBJ1-2
V gene: TRBV7-8
D gene: NA

CDR3 protein: CASSVVSGMNTEAFF
CDR3 DNA: TGTGCCAGCAGCGTAGTCTCAGGGATGAACACTGAAGCTTTCTTT
clone size: NA
CDR3 length: 15
J gene: TRBJ1-1
V gene: TRBV9
D gene: NA

CDR3 protein: CASSAGGGAVNEQFF
CDR3 DNA: TGTGCCAGCAGCGCCGGGGGAGGAGCCGTCAATGAGCAGTTCTTC
clone size: NA
CDR3 length: 15
J gene: TRBJ2-1
V gene: TRBV5-4
D gene: NA

CDR3 protein: CASSPGASGQETQYF
CDR3 DNA: TGTGCCAGCAGTCCCGGGGCTAGCGGTCAAGAGACCCAGTACTTC
clone size: NA
CDR3 length: 15
J gene: TRBJ2-5
V gene: TRBV28
D gene: TRBD2

CDR3 protein: CASRSGGLGSYEQYF
CDR3 DNA: TGTGCCAGCAGGTCAGGGGGCCTGGGATCCTACGAGCAGTACTTC
clone size: NA
CDR3 length: 15
J gene: TRBJ2-7
V gene: TRBV28
D gene: TRBD1

CDR3 protein: CASSVGGLDIQYF
CDR3 DNA: TGTGCCAGCAGCGTCGGGGGATTGGACATTCAGTACTTC
clone size: NA
CDR3 length: 13
J gene: TRBJ2-4
V gene: TRBV28
D gene: NA

CDR3 protein: CASSVRGGYNEQFF
CDR3 DNA: TGTGCCAGCAGTGTCCGAGGGGGCTACAATGAGCAGTTCTTC
clone size: NA
CDR3 length: 14
J gene: TRBJ2-1
V gene: TRBV2
D gene: NA

CDR3 protein: CASSEQASSYNEQFF
CDR3 DNA: TGTGCCAGCAGTGAGCAGGCCAGCTCCTACAATGAGCAGTTCTTC
clone size: NA
CDR3 length: 15
J gene: TRBJ2-1
V gene: TRBV2
D gene: NA

CDR3 protein: CASSEKLAGGKDTQYF
CDR3 DNA: TGTGCCAGCAGCGAGAAGTTAGCGGGGGGTAAAGATACGCAGTATTTT
clone size: NA
CDR3 length: 16
J gene: TRBJ2-3
V gene: TRBV28
D gene: TRBD2

CDR3 protein: CASSPPAGRQYF
CDR3 DNA: TGTGCCAGCAGTCCCCCGGCAGGGCGGCAGTACTTC
clone size: NA
CDR3 length: 12
J gene: TRBJ2-7
V gene: TRBV28
D gene: NA

CDR3 protein: CASSFSGSRRAEAFF
CDR3 DNA: TGTGCCAGCAGCTTCTCCGGCTCCCGCCGGGCTGAAGCTTTCTTT
clone size: NA
CDR3 length: 15
J gene: TRBJ1-1
V gene: TRBV11-3
D gene: NA

CDR3 protein: CASSRQGSSGNTIYF
CDR3 DNA: TGTGCCAGCAGCCGACAGGGGAGCTCTGGAAACACCATATATTTT
clone size: NA
CDR3 length: 15
J gene: TRBJ1-3
V gene: TRBV11-3
D gene: TRBD1

CDR3 protein: CASRWGDSGYTF
CDR3 DNA: TGTGCCAGCAGGTGGGGGGACTCTGGCTACACCTTC
clone size: few
CDR3 length: 12
J gene: TRBJ1-2
V gene: TRBV2
D gene: NA